This T cell receptor beta chain was captured by sequencing in a study of control samples from healthy donors and cancer patients. This CDR3 is built from 15 residues. The germline gives CDR1 SGHNT, CDR2 YYREEE (reference sequence). V was pared by 4 bases and J by 5 bases, with 15 bases between. Profiled with immunoSEQ multiplex PCR; TCRdb holds only in-frame clones, not every one. This repertoire shows about 170,000 clones, around 93% found once; its top ten account for approximately 4%. The genes are TRBV5-4 and TRBJ2-2; tentatively, D is TRBD1 or TRBD2 (6 bases each). The TCR sequence derives from a woman aged 55-69 years in good health. The specimen sequenced was blood. As DNA, the CDR3 is TGTGCCAGCAGCCTGGAGACAGGAGGGACCGGGGAGCTGTTTTTT. It encodes CASSLETGGTGELFF. The full variable domain, its missing parts supplied by reference TRBV5-4 and TRBJ2-2, is ETGVTQSPTHLIKTRGQQVTLRCSSQSGHNTVSWYQQALGQGPQFIFQYYREEENGRGNFPPRFSGLQFPNYSSELNVNALELDDSALYLCASSLETGGTGELFFGEGSRLTVL.